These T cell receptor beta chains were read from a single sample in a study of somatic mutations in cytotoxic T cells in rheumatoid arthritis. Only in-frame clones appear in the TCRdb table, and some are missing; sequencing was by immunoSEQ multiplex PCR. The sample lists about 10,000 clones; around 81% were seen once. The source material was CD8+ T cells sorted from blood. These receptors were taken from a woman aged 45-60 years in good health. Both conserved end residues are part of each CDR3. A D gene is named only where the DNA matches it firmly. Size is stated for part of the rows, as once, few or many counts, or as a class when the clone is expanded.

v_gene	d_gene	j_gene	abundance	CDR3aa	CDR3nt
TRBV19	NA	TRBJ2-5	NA	CASSIDFFWGEETQYF	TGTGCCAGTAGTATAGATTTTTTTTGGGGCGAAGAGACCCAGTACTTC
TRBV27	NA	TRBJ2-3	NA	CASSFLPGTSTDTQYF	TGTGCCAGCAGTTTTCTGCCCGGGACTAGCACAGATACGCAGTATTTT
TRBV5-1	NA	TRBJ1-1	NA	CASSLFGTPNTEAFF	TGCGCCAGCAGCTTATTTGGGACACCGAACACTGAAGCTTTCTTT
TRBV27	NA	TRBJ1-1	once	CASLKRGEAFF	TGTGCCAGCCTTAAAAGGGGGGAAGCTTTCTTT
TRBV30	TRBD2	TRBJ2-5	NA	CAWSGTSGRLAETQYF	TGTGCCTGGAGTGGGACTAGCGGGAGGTTAGCGGAGACCCAGTACTTC
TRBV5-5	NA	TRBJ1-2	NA	CASSHRTHPMWGYTF	TGTGCCAGCAGCCACCGGACACATCCTATGTGGGGCTACACCTTC
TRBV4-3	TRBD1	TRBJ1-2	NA	CASSQELGQGNYGYTF	TGCGCCAGCAGCCAAGAACTGGGACAGGGGAACTATGGCTACACCTTC
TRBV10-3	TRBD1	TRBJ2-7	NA	CAISLQGADGEQYF	TGTGCCATCAGTTTACAGGGGGCAGATGGGGAGCAGTACTTC
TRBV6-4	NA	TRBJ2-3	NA	CASSEGDTDTQYF	TGTGCCAGCAGTGAAGGGGACACAGATACGCAGTATTTT
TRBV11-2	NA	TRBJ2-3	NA	CASSLWGPSDTQYF	TGTGCCAGCAGCTTATGGGGGCCTTCGGATACGCAGTATTTT
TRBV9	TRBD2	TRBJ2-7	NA	CASSIDSGSSYEQYF	TGTGCCAGCAGCATAGATAGCGGGAGCTCCTACGAGCAGTACTTC
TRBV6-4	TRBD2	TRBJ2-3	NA	CASSEWGLAGGPDTQYF	TGTGCCAGCAGTGAGTGGGGCCTAGCGGGAGGGCCAGATACGCAGTATTTT
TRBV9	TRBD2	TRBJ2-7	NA	CASSPSGGSSYEQYF	TGTGCCAGCAGCCCCAGCGGGGGCAGCTCCTACGAGCAGTACTTC
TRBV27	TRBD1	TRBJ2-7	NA	CASSLYSSGTGNHEQYF	TGTGCCAGCAGTTTATACTCCTCCGGGACAGGGAACCACGAGCAGTACTTC
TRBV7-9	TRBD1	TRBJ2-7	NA	CASRIGQDYEQYF	TGTGCCAGCAGGATTGGACAGGACTACGAGCAGTACTTC
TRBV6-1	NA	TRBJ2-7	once	CASSEYDSPYEQYF	TGTGCCAGCAGTGAATACGACAGCCCCTACGAGCAGTACTTC
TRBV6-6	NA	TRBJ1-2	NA	CANRTPNYGYTF	TGTGCCAACCGGACACCTAACTATGGCTACACCTTC
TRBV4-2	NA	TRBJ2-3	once	CASSQALSTDTQYF	TGTGCCAGCAGCCAAGCTCTGTCCACAGATACGCAGTATTTT
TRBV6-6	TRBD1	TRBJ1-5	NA	CASSYEGGQPQHF	TGTGCCAGCAGTTACGAAGGGGGCCAGCCCCAGCATTTT
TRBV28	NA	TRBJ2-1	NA	CASRPGYNEQFF	TGTGCCAGCAGACCAGGGTACAATGAGCAGTTCTTC
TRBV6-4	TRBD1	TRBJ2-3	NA	CASSDSQGADTQYF	TGTGCCAGCAGTGACTCGCAGGGGGCAGATACGCAGTATTTT
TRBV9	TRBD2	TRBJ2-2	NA	CASSGLSGGNTGELFF	TGTGCCAGCAGCGGTCTTAGCGGGGGGAACACCGGGGAGCTGTTTTTT
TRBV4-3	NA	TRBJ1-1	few	CATSQGSQNTEAFF	TGCGCCACCAGCCAGGGCAGCCAGAACACTGAAGCTTTCTTT
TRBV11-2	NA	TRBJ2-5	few	CASSSKGVWETQYF	TGTGCCAGCAGTTCTAAGGGGGTATGGGAGACCCAGTACTTC
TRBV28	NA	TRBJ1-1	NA	CASSFRKSGLGNTEAFF	TGTGCCAGCAGTTTCCGTAAGTCAGGGTTAGGGAACACTGAAGCTTTCTTT
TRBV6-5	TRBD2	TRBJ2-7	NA	CASAKLAGANEQYF	TGTGCCAGCGCCAAACTAGCGGGGGCAAACGAGCAGTACTTC
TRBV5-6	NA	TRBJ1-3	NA	CASSTGLADTIYF	TGTGCCAGCAGCACGGGACTAGCGGACACCATATATTTT
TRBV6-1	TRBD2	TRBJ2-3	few	CASTETSGGSDTQYF	TGTGCCAGCACTGAGACTAGCGGGGGCTCAGATACGCAGTATTTT
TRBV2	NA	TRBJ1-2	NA	CASSEISRPHYGYTF	TGTGCCAGCAGTGAAATTAGCCGGCCACACTATGGCTACACCTTC
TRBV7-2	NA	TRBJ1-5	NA	CASSAGISNQPQHF	TGTGCCAGCAGCGCAGGTATTAGCAATCAGCCCCAGCATTTT
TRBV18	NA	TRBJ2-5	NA	CASSPLAETQYF	TGTGCCAGCTCACCTTTAGCAGAGACCCAGTACTTC
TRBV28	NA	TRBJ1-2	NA	CATNAQGYYGYTF	TGTGCCACTAACGCCCAGGGGTACTATGGCTACACCTTC
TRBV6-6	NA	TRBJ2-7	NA	CASSWGTSSYEQYF	TGTGCCAGCAGTTGGGGGACAAGCTCCTACGAGCAGTACTTC
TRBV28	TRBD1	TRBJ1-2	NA	CASSPIPGQGLVFDYGYTF	TGTGCCAGCAGCCCAATACCGGGACAGGGGTTGGTTTTTGACTATGGCTACACCTTC